Presented here are 9 T cell receptor beta chains from one specimen sequenced in a study of CD4 T cells in relation to SARS-CoV-2 and coronaviruses. Before the COVID-19 pandemic, during about 2010-2018, CD4+ T cells were taken from unexposed donors. After about 10 days of culture, CD4+ T cells were isolated. For these receptors, no antigen is known. Clones were read by immunoSEQ multiplex PCR, and TCRdb kept only the in-frame ones, dropping some. The repertoire holds some 21,000 clones, with just under 75% as singletons. Sequenced input: CD4+ T cells from PBMCs, cultured in vitro. The source of these receptors is a human donor in good health.

The chain carries TRBV2 and TRBJ1-1; TRBD1 is a possible D gene (5 bases). The CDR3 length is 12 residues. The germline V gene encodes CDR1 SNHLY and CDR2 FYNNEI. V shed 2 bases and J shed 4 bases, with 5 bases lying between them. CDR3 coding DNA: TGTGCCAGCAGTGAAAGGGGCACTGAAGCTTTCTTT. Protein: CASSERGTEAFF. Using reference TRBV2 and TRBJ1-1 for the parts outside the CDR3, the full variable domain is EPEVTQTPSHQVTQMGQEVILRCVPISNHLYFYWYRQILGQKVEFLVSFYNNEISEKSEIFDDQFSVERPDGSNFTLKIRSTKLEDSAMYFCASSERGTEAFFGQGTRLTVV.

This clone was counted a few times. The gene calls are TRBV4-1 and TRBJ2-5, with 7 bases fitting TRBD1. The junction had 3 bases not matched to a gene; V was cut back by 2 bases and J by 0 bases. The CDR3 runs 15 residues. Germline CDR1 is MGHRA and CDR2 is YSYEKL. CDR3 loop: CASSQQTGYQETQYF. For the CDR3, the DNA is TGCGCCAGCAGCCAACAGACAGGGTACCAAGAGACCCAGTACTTC.

The genes are TRBV6-5 and TRBJ2-5; 8 bases map to TRBD2. Germline V lookup: CDR1 MNHEY, CDR2 SVGAGI. The CDR3 has 15 amino acids. After removal of 0 bases from V and 4 bases from J, the junction contained 4 bases not matched to a gene. The DNA of the CDR3 is TGTGCCAGCAGTTACTCCACTAGCGGTTTAGAGACCCAGTACTTC. Its translation: CASSYSTSGLETQYF.

The genes are TRBV3-1 (or the pseudogene TRBV3-2) and TRBJ1-1, with D hard to call. Trimming cost V 0 bases and J 1 base, with 12 bases left between them. The CDR3 is 16 residues long. Germline V lookup: CDR1 LGHDT, CDR2 YNNKEL (reference sequence). CDR3 bases: TGTGCCAGCAGCCAAGACTTGGTACTTGGGAACACTGAAGCTTTCTTT. Protein product: CASSQDLVLGNTEAFF.

The chain employs TRBV9 and TRBJ2-2; 11 bases line up with TRBD2. The CDR3 spans 16 residues. The V segment lost 7 bases and the J segment 2 bases; nucleotides outside the gene matches: 7. Germline-derived CDR1 and CDR2 are SGDLS and YYNGEE. The CDR3 spells CASSEGLAVNTGELFF. CDR3 nucleotide sequence: TGTGCCAGCTCCGAGGGACTAGCGGTCAACACCGGGGAGCTGTTTTTT. The full variable domain, in which reference TRBV9 and TRBJ2-2 provide the parts outside the CDR3, is DSGVTQTPKHLITATGQRVTLRCSPRSGDLSVYWYQQSLDQGLQFLIQYYNGEERAKGNILERFSAQQFPDLHSELNLSSLELGDSALYFCASSEGLAVNTGELFFGEGSRLTVL.

This clone was detected once. The rearrangement joins TRBV19 to TRBJ2-2, with a weak D call TRBD2 (6 bases). Germline V CDR1 and CDR2: LNHDA, SQIVND (reference sequence). The CDR3 consists of 16 residues. Deletions cut 1 base from V and 1 base from J, with 10 bases between. The CDR3 sequence: CASSIVLGGNTGELFF. In DNA form, the CDR3 reads TGTGCCAGTAGTATAGTATTGGGGGGGAACACCGGGGAGCTGTTTTTT. Supplemented by reference TRBV19 and TRBJ2-2, the full variable domain reads DGGITQSPKYLFRKEGQNVTLSCEQNLNHDAMYWYRQDPGQGLRLIYYSQIVNDFQKGDIAEGYSVSREKKESFPLTVTSAQKNPTAFYLCASSIVLGGNTGELFFGEGSRLTVL.

J is TRBJ2-1 and V is TRBV20-1, with unresolved D. Deletions cut 5 bases from V and 7 bases from J, with 9 bases between. This CDR3 contains 11 residues. The germline V gene encodes CDR1 DFQATT and CDR2 SNEGSKA (reference sequence). The CDR3 here is CSAPLENEQFF. In DNA, the CDR3 is TGCAGTGCTCCTCTAGAGAATGAGCAGTTCTTC.

The chain has TRBV2 and TRBJ1-5, with D unresolved. Deletions cut 7 bases from V and 5 bases from J, with 15 bases between. Germline V gene lookup returns CDR1 SNHLY and CDR2 FYNNEI. CDR3 size: 14 residues. CDR3 amino acids: CASTSEGSHQPQHF. The CDR3 nucleotides are TGTGCCAGCACTAGTGAGGGATCCCATCAGCCCCAGCATTTT.

This clone was detected a few times. The V call is TRBV27, the J call TRBJ2-2; D is unclear. Germline lookup yields CDR1 MNHEY and CDR2 SMNVEV (reference sequence). V was trimmed by 6 bases and J by 1 base, leaving 9 bases between them. The length of the CDR3 is 14 residues. This CDR3 is CASRIQRNTGELFF. For the CDR3, the DNA is TGTGCCAGCAGGATTCAGCGGAACACCGGGGAGCTGTTTTTT.